The 11 T cell receptor beta chains reported below all come from one sample, sequenced in a study of T-cell memory formation after mild COVID-19. Using its own MiXCR run on the 5' RACE reads, TCRdb lists one record per CDR3 protein. The sample lists under 550,000 distinct CDR3 sequences; roughly 18% were seen once. The material sequenced was PBMCs or a T cell subset sorted from them (not recorded which). The source of these receptors is a young man who had mild COVID-19 (a few samples of this study predate the infection). Cell type and time point are not known.

The chain recombines TRBV7-2 with TRBJ2-1; D is ambiguous. V was clipped by 5 bases and J by 10 bases, with 9 bases between them. This CDR3 contains 11 residues. Per the germline V gene, CDR1 is SGHTA and CDR2 is FQGNSA. In DNA, the CDR3 is TGTGCCAGCAGCACCCGAGGAGAGCAGTTCTTC. Encoded protein: CASSTRGEQFF.

The chain recombines TRBV5-1 with TRBJ2-2; possibly TRBD2 for D (6 bases). The CDR3 length is 15 residues. V shed 7 bases and J shed 6 bases, with 19 bases lying between them. Germline-derived CDR1 and CDR2 are SGHRS and YFSETQ. The CDR3 DNA sequence: TGCGCCAGCTCGTCGATCACAGCGGGCCCCGGGGAGCTGTTTTTT. Translation: CASSSITAGPGELFF.

The V gene is TRBV25-1, the J gene TRBJ1-1, with 10 bases lining up with TRBD1. Germline CDR1 reads MGHDK; CDR2 reads SYGVNS. The CDR3 sequence is 16 residues long. V trimming: 8 bases; J trimming: 0 bases; junction bases outside the gene matches: 9. CDR3 sequence (DNA): TGTGCCAGCCTCGGACAGGGGGTACGCCTGAACACTGAAGCTTTCTTT. This gives the protein CASLGQGVRLNTEAFF.

This clonotype has a handful of counts. V usage is TRBV3-1 and J usage is TRBJ1-2; D is unresolved. Per the germline V gene, CDR1 is LGHDT and CDR2 is YNNKEL (reference sequence). The CDR3 has 12 amino acids. Deletions cut 3 bases from V and 4 bases from J, with 6 bases between. CDR3 residues: CASSHDFYGYTF. CDR3 sequence (DNA): TGTGCCAGCAGCCATGATTTCTATGGCTACACCTTC.

This clonotype was observed a handful of times. V usage is TRBV5-1 and J usage is TRBJ2-5; D is unresolved. Per germline, CDR1 SGHRS and CDR2 YFSETQ. The CDR3 has 13 residues. V was cut by 1 base and J by 1 base, with 5 bases left in between. The CDR3 loop reads CASSLSVQETQYF. The CDR3 nucleotides are TGCGCCAGCAGCTTGTCAGTCCAAGAGACCCAGTACTTC.

This clonotype was recorded many times. The J gene is TRBJ1-2, the V gene TRBV27, with TRBD1 matching 10 bases. Germline-derived CDR1 and CDR2 are MNHEY and SMNVEV (reference sequence). The CDR3 runs to 15 residues. After removal of 4 bases from V and 7 bases from J, the junction contained 9 bases not matched to a gene. CDR3 bases: TGTGCCAGCAGTTCAACCGGGACAGGGGCTCGTGGCTACACCTTC. Amino acid sequence: CASSSTGTGARGYTF.

This clonotype has at least ten counts. The V and J genes are TRBV6-2 or TRBV6-3 and TRBJ2-1; possibly TRBD2 for D (5 bases). CDR3 length: 14 amino acids. V was trimmed by 6 bases and J by 7 bases, leaving 16 bases between them. Germline values: CDR1 MNHEY, CDR2 SVGEGT. The CDR3 region has the DNA TGTGCCAGCAGGGACTCTAAGGTAGGGAATGAGCAGTTCTTC. It codes for CASRDSKVGNEQFF.

The CDR3 nucleotides are TGTGCCAGCAGCATCCTCGGCGGGGCGGATGGCTACACCTTC. Its protein is CASSILGGADGYTF. V gene TRBV7-2 combines with J gene TRBJ1-2, with a possible D match to TRBD1 (5 bases). The V end was cut by 5 bases, the J end by 6 bases, with 16 bases between. CDR1 is SGHTA, CDR2 FQGNSA, per germline. The CDR3 runs 14 residues. Full variable domain (missing parts from reference TRBV7-2 and TRBJ1-2): GAGVSQSPSNKVTEKGKDVELRCDPISGHTALYWYRQSLGQGLEFLIYFQGNSAPDKSGLPSDRFSAERTGGSVSTLTIQRTQQEDSAVYLCASSILGGADGYTFGSGTRLTVV.

This chain connects TRBV5-8 to TRBJ2-3; D remains ambiguous. Trimming removed 2 bases from V and 8 bases from J, with 9 bases in between. The CDR3 runs 12 residues. The germline CDR1 and CDR2 sequences are SGHTS and YDEGEE. CDR3 nucleotides: TGTGCCAGCAGCTTCTCAGTTAGTACGCAGTATTTT. This codes for CASSFSVSTQYF.

This clonotype was picked up many times. The chain combines TRBV19 with TRBJ1-1; D possibly corresponds to TRBD1 (5 bases). V was shortened by 0 bases and J by 4 bases, with 12 bases between the two germline ends. Germline V CDR1 and CDR2: LNHDA, SQIVND (reference sequence). The CDR3 contains 15 residues. The CDR3 coding sequence is TGTGCCAGTAGTATAGATACAGGAGGCCCCACTGAAGCTTTCTTT. Its translation is CASSIDTGGPTEAFF.

This clonotype was picked up many times. The gene calls are TRBV18 and TRBJ2-6, with no clear D. The CDR3 runs 14 residues. The germline V and J ends were trimmed by 8 bases and 2 bases, with 10 bases remaining between them. CDR1 and CDR2 (germline): KGHSH, LQKENI. CDR3 coding DNA: TGTGCCAGCAGTCCCCCGGCTGGGGCCAACGTCCTGACTTTC. Translated, it gives CASSPPAGANVLTF.